This T cell receptor (beta chain) is drawn from a study of OX40 agonist ivuxolimab in advanced cancers. This clone was seen more than once but under ten times. Some clones are missing from TCRdb's copy, which holds only in-frame ones; the method was immunoSEQ multiplex PCR. The table lists around 62,000 clones, roughly 88% of them singletons. V lost 8 bases and J lost 4, with 20 bases in between. The CDR3 is made up of 15 amino acids. Per the germline V gene, CDR1 is MDHEN and CDR2 is SYDVKM. The receptor comes from an adult with an advanced solid tumor such as melanoma, head and neck, liver or kidney cancer. This chain uses TRBV28 with TRBJ1-1; maybe TRBD1 (5 bases). Sequences were derived from CD4+ or CD8+ T cells sorted from blood, sampled in a trial of the OX40 agonist ivuxolimab. CDR3 protein: CASPRVGGSSTEAFF. The CDR3 coding sequence is TGTGCCAGCCCACGAGTTGGGGGTAGTTCCACTGAAGCTTTCTTT.